This passage covers 18 T cell receptor beta chains from one sample sequenced in a study of cytomegalovirus exposure and HLA in healthy donors. This PCR relied on a set of 60 Vbeta primers and 13 Jbeta primers. The table came from immunoSEQ multiplex PCR; TCRdb's copy has only in-frame clones and leaves some out. Of fewer than 200,000 clones in the sample, approximately 80% are singletons; the top ten hold under 5%. Source material: PBMCs. The receptors originated from a woman in her 50s in good health and CMV-seropositive.

The chain employs TRBV5-5 and TRBJ2-3; 7 bases are a match to TRBD2. J was trimmed by 3 bases and V by 10 bases; bases with no gene match: 5. Germline V lookup: CDR1 SGHKS, CDR2 YYEKEE (reference sequence). This CDR3 is 12 amino acids long. In DNA, the CDR3 is TGTGCCGCGGGGCGGGGGACAGATACGCAGTATTTT. As protein: CAAGRGTDTQYF.

J is TRBJ1-2 and V is TRBV5-4; 9 nucleotides align to TRBD1. After removal of 3 bases from V and 2 bases from J, the junction contained 5 bases not matched to a gene. From germline, CDR1 is SGHNT and CDR2 YYREEE (reference sequence). The CDR3 consists of 15 residues. CDR3 coding DNA: TGTGCCAGCAGCTCCCGACAGGGGGAAAACTATGGCTACACCTTC. Translation: CASSSRQGENYGYTF.

The chain has TRBV6-6 and TRBJ2-5; 7 nucleotides line up with TRBD2. The germline CDR1 and CDR2 sequences are MNHNY and SVGAGI (reference sequence). The CDR3 is 16 residues long. J lost 5 bases, V lost 0 bases, and 9 bases had no gene match. The CDR3 here is CASSYSRREKRETQYF. The CDR3 region has the DNA TGTGCCAGCAGTTACTCGAGGCGGGAGAAGAGGGAGACCCAGTACTTC.

V is TRBV6-1 and J is TRBJ1-2; no clear D. V lost 6 bases, J lost 8 bases, and 16 bases lay in between. This CDR3 has 13 amino acids. Germline CDR1 and CDR2: MNHNS and SASEGT. The CDR3 is CASSPRPNQGYTF. DNA of the CDR3: TGTGCCAGCAGCCCCCGCCCTAATCAAGGCTACACCTTC.

In its sample, this clone was seen once. The genes are TRBV5-6 and TRBJ1-2, with 7 positions matching TRBD1. Germline lookup yields CDR1 SGHDT and CDR2 YYEEEE. Trimming took 1 base from V and 6 from J; bases not matched to a gene: 6. The CDR3 runs 14 residues. In DNA, the CDR3 is TGTGCCAGCAGCTTGTTAACACAGGGGCATGGCTACACCTTC. This encodes CASSLLTQGHGYTF.

Written as DNA, the CDR3 is TGTGCCAGCAGTTACAGACAGTCGGTCCACGAGCAGTACTTC. Its translation: CASSYRQSVHEQYF. The chain links TRBV6-5 to TRBJ2-7; a weak D match, TRBD1 (5 bases). Trimming removed 2 bases at V and 5 bases at J, with 13 bases between. This CDR3 has 14 residues. The germline gives CDR1 MNHEY, CDR2 SVGAGI.

The chain uses TRBV20-1 and TRBJ2-7; unclear D gene. Germline-derived CDR1 and CDR2 are DFQATT and SNEGSKA (reference sequence). The CDR3 loop spans 11 amino acids. V lost 3 bases and J lost 6, with 9 bases in between. The DNA for the CDR3 is TGCAGTGCTAGTCCCGCCGGCGAGCAGTACTTC. It encodes CSASPAGEQYF.

The chain combines TRBV10-3 with TRBJ2-6, with TRBD2 as a possible D gene (6 bases). The V and J ends lost 3 bases and 0 bases respectively, with 12 bases between them. Germline V gene data show CDR1 as ENHRY and CDR2 as SYGVKD. The CDR3 has 17 residues. CDR3 protein: CAISEPGLSSGANVLTF. The CDR3 DNA reads TGTGCCATCAGTGAACCGGGACTGAGCTCTGGGGCCAACGTCCTGACTTTC.

This sequence joins TRBV29-1 and TRBJ1-1, with D perhaps TRBD1 (5 bases). Germline V CDR1 and CDR2: SQVTM, ANQGSEA. The V gene lost 7 bases and the J gene lost 0 bases, with 15 bases spanning the gap. CDR3 length equals 14 residues. In DNA, the CDR3 is TGCAGCGCAGCGAAGACAGCCCTGAACACTGAAGCTTTCTTT. Translation gives CSAAKTALNTEAFF. Full variable domain (rest looked up from reference TRBV29-1 and TRBJ1-1): SAVISQKPSRDICQRGTSLTIQCQVDSQVTMMFWYRQQPGQSLTLIATANQGSEATYESGFVIDKFPISRPNLTFSTLTVSNMSPEDSSIYLCSAAKTALNTEAFFGQGTRLTVV.

The genes are TRBV12-5 and TRBJ1-1; D is possibly TRBD1 (5 bases). In germline, CDR1 is LGHNT, CDR2 FRNRAP. This CDR3 has 14 residues. The V gene lost 6 bases and the J gene lost 6 bases, with 17 bases spanning the gap. The CDR3 nucleotides are TGTGCTAGTGGCCCGGACAAGGGGCTATCTGAAGCTTTCTTT. As protein: CASGPDKGLSEAFF.

V is TRBV28 and J is TRBJ1-2; the D gene is possibly TRBD1 (6 bases). V lost 5 bases and J 3 bases, leaving 22 bases between the germline ends. In germline, CDR1 is MDHEN, CDR2 SYDVKM. The CDR3 has 17 residues. This chain's CDR3 is CASSTQGSGGRDYGYTF. The CDR3 coding sequence is TGTGCCAGCAGTACCCAGGGTAGCGGGGGGCGCGACTATGGCTACACCTTC.

The genes are TRBV5-1 and TRBJ2-1; 8 bases match TRBD2. V dropped 4 bases and J dropped 8; count of bases not matched to a gene: 8. The CDR3 sequence is 14 residues long. The germline gives CDR1 SGHRS, CDR2 YFSETQ. CDR3 residues: CASSPVAGSDEQFF. In DNA, the CDR3 is TGCGCCAGCAGCCCGGTAGCGGGATCGGATGAGCAGTTCTTC.

V and J are TRBV7-3 and TRBJ2-3; TRBD2 is a possible D gene (5 bases). CDR1 is SGHTA, CDR2 FQGTGA, per germline. V lost 4 bases to trimming and J lost 2 bases, with 10 bases between them. This CDR3 spans 14 amino acids. This CDR3 reads CASSSSRVTDTQYF. The CDR3, as DNA: TGTGCCAGCAGCTCCTCGCGGGTCACAGATACGCAGTATTTT. The full variable domain, rest sourced from reference TRBV7-3 and TRBJ2-3, is GAGVSQTPSNKVTEKGKYVELRCDPISGHTALYWYRQSLGQGPEFLIYFQGTGAADDSGLPNDRFFAVRPEGSVSTLKIQRTERGDSAVYLCASSSSRVTDTQYFGPGTRLTVL.

The chain has TRBV7-9 and TRBJ1-4; no clear D. V was cut by 5 bases and J by 5 bases, with 12 bases left in between. Per the germline V gene, CDR1 is SEHNR and CDR2 is FQNEAQ (reference sequence). CDR3 length: 14 residues. CDR3 region: CASSQAGANEKLFF. The CDR3 DNA is TGTGCCAGCAGCCAGGCCGGCGCAAATGAAAAACTGTTTTTT.

There are a few counts of this clone. The V and J genes are TRBV7-2 and TRBJ2-6; TRBD2 is a possible D gene (5 bases). The germline V gene encodes CDR1 SGHTA and CDR2 FQGNSA. Trimming took 4 bases from V and 0 from J, leaving 7 bases between them. The CDR3 length is 15 residues. The CDR3 reads CASSYGSSGANVLTF. The CDR3 DNA follows: TGTGCCAGCAGCTATGGGAGCTCTGGGGCCAACGTCCTGACTTTC.

This sequence joins TRBV11-3 and TRBJ2-1; 7 bases line up with TRBD1. The germline CDR1 and CDR2 sequences are SGHNT and YENEEA. The CDR3 totals 15 residues. V shed 0 bases and J 5 bases; nucleotides not matched to a gene: 4. The CDR3 protein is CASSLESGGDNEQFF. CDR3 sequence (DNA): TGTGCCAGCAGCTTAGAATCAGGGGGTGACAATGAGCAGTTCTTC. Complete variable domain (other parts from reference TRBV11-3 and TRBJ2-1): EAGVVQSPRYKIIEKKQPVAFWCNPISGHNTLYWYLQNLGQGPELLIRYENEEAVDDSQLPKDRFSAERLKGVDSTLKIQPAELGDSAVYLCASSLESGGDNEQFFGPGTRLTVL.

The chain joins TRBV4-2 to TRBJ1-5, with TRBD1 matching over 9 bases. Germline V gives CDR1 LGHNA, CDR2 YNFKEQ. The CDR3 length is 16 residues. The V segment lost 2 bases and the J segment 5 bases; nucleotides outside the gene matches: 7. The CDR3 loop is CASSQTGGSAYQPQHF. The CDR3 nucleotides are TGTGCCAGCAGCCAAACAGGGGGCTCCGCCTATCAGCCCCAGCATTTT.

The J gene is TRBJ2-5, the V gene TRBV6-6; 8 nucleotides agree with TRBD1. The CDR3 is 16 amino acids. Germline V lookup: CDR1 MNHNY, CDR2 SVGAGI (reference sequence). Germline trimming cut 5 bases from V and 2 bases from J; bases unmatched to any gene: 10. CDR3 in DNA: TGTGCCAGCAGTCCCCGACAGGGGACGCCTCAAGAGACCCAGTACTTC. Translating it yields CASSPRQGTPQETQYF.